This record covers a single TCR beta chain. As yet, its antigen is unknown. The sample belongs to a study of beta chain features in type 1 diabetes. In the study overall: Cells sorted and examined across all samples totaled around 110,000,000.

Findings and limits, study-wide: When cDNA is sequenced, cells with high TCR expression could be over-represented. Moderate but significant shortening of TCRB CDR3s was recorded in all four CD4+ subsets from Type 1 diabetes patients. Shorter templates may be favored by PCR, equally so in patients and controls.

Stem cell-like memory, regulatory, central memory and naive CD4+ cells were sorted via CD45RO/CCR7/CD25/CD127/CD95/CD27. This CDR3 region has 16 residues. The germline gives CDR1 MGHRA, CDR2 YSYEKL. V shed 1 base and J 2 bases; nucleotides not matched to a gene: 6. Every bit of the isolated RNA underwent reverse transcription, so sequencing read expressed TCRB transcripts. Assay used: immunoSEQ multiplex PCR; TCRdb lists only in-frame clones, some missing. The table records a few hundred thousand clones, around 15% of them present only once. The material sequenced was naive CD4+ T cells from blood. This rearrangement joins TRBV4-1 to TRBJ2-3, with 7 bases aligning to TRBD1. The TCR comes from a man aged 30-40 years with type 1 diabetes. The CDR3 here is CASSQGQGPLTDTQYF. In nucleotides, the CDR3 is TGCGCCAGCAGCCAAGGACAGGGCCCCCTCACAGATACGCAGTATTTT.